This TCR beta chain originates from a study of blood T cell repertoires in COVID-19. Study-level information: Samples came from the United States, Italy and Spain, spanning acute and convalescent COVID-19.

Participants were aged about 18 to 95 years, lived in around 22 US areas, and enrolled virtually. Clinical histories supplied by participants themselves formed the basis of cohort assignment. Recovery among Cohort 3 donors was established by two negative PCRs, clearance, or symptom resolution. This CDR3 region has 15 residues. Germline V lookup: CDR1 LNHDA, CDR2 SQIVND (reference sequence). V lost 7 bases and J lost 2; bases outside the gene matches: 7. This table comes from immunoSEQ multiplex PCR, and its TCRdb copy is limited to in-frame clones, with some not included. The table lists under 300,000 clones, roughly 90% of them singletons, with 1.5% to 2% in the top ten.

This TCR was recovered from a woman between 40 and 55 years old who had recovered from COVID-19. Sequences were obtained from PBMCs or T cells enriched from blood (not recorded which). The gene calls are TRBV19 and TRBJ1-5, with 8 bases fitting TRBD1. The CDR3 loop is CASIKRTGRNQPQHF. CDR3 DNA sequence: TGTGCCAGTATCAAAAGGACAGGGCGCAATCAGCCCCAGCATTTT.